The entry below describes one T cell receptor (beta chain). Data came from immunoSEQ multiplex PCR; TCRdb stores just in-frame clones and leaves some out. Of some 150,000 clones listed, around four fifths are singletons. This entry is derived from a study of blood T cell repertoires in COVID-19. Looking at the study overall: PBMCs, B-cell-depleted T cells, or T cells provided the cDNA or gDNA that made up the material.

Participants had their cohort set by participant-reported clinical history. V dropped 1 base and J dropped 2; count of bases not matched to a gene: 6. The CDR3 is 16 amino acids. The germline V gene encodes CDR1 SGHDN and CDR2 FVKESK. The chain couples TRBV14 to TRBJ1-2; TRBD1 agrees at 8 bases. The sample consisted of PBMCs or T cells enriched from blood (not recorded which). The sequence was collected from a woman in her forties or fifties who had recovered from COVID-19. The CDR3 loop reads CASSQGGQEGNYGYTF. The DNA for the CDR3 is TGTGCCAGCAGCCAAGGGGGACAGGAGGGGAACTATGGCTACACCTTC.